The entry below describes one T cell receptor (beta chain). Its antigen remains undetermined. Base qualities are not recorded, but no much larger clone differs from it by a single base. Library method: the immunoSEQ multiplex PCR assay. The multiplex PCR relied on a mix of 60 forward primers for TCR Vbeta segments and 13 reverse primers for TCR Jbeta segments. A multiplex PCR assay on genomic DNA amplified the CDR3 region of rearranged TCR beta genes. The amplified TCR beta libraries were sequenced on the Illumina HiSeq System as 87-base-pair reads. The authors' pipeline ran thus. A later analysis counted about 80 million unique TCR beta chains across the 690 or so repertoires, and approximately 11 million of these chains were shared by at least two donors. Raw reads were error-corrected and collapsed into unique sequences by a nearest-neighbor algorithm in which closely related sequences were merged to remove PCR and sequencing errors. To assign V, D and J gene segments, CDR3 sequences were aligned to IMGT reference sequences. Each retained sequence needed at least a six-nucleotide match to both a V gene segment and a J gene segment. A rearrangement was called productive if the CDR3 had no stop codons and remained in frame with V and J, and every other rearrangement was called non-productive. Following IMGT convention, CDR3 was defined as the stretch from the second conserved V-encoded cysteine to the conserved J-encoded phenylalanine. The earlier analysis of fewer than 750 of the donors excluded sequences that lacked an unambiguous match to a single V gene segment. In an earlier analysis of some 590 of the donors, V segments were called functional above 56.7% productive rearrangements and were called segregating when the between-donor standard deviation exceeded 5%. A statistical classification framework was built to diagnose cytomegalovirus status from the catalog of TCR beta chain sequences. In a later analysis, TCR nucleotide sequences were compared against IMGT/GENE-DB human TR gene sequences so that V and J genes could be assigned. The TCRdist pipeline was used in a later analysis to assign CDR3 sequences and most-parsimonious VDJ recombination scenarios. In a later analysis, each TCR beta chain was defined by its CDR3 amino acid sequence together with its V-gene family, and reads without a unique V-gene family were excluded. In a later analysis, 450 to 600 highly shared, low-generation-probability nucleotide sequences were removed to address suspected cross-contamination and a sequencing artifact. A later analysis calculated a clonal expansion index for each public chain from normalized within-repertoire ranks of inferred template counts. Generation probabilities in a later analysis came from a VDJ recombination model fitted to out-of-frame rearrangements, and those results were checked against IGoR. In a later analysis, TCR-TCR, TCR-HLA and TCR-CMV co-occurrence was scored with hypergeometric tests, and a repertoire-size bias correction was applied to TCR pairs. False discovery rates were estimated in a later analysis by permuting HLA or CMV assignments 20 times. A later analysis grouped co-occurring TCRs with DBSCAN, adding TCRdist sequence similarity when clustering within HLA-allele-positive subsets. Repertoires with fewer than 30,000 or more than 120,000 public chains, plus five repertoires with anomalous nucleotide sharing, were excluded from co-occurrence clustering. Drawn from immuneACCESS, this table holds only the in-frame rearrangements with V and J called that TCRdb kept. Clones are partly lost; checked studies trace under half to an unresolved V gene and leave the rest unexplained. The D gene and trimming were derived from the DNA, and the V and J assignments and clone size from that table. For this sample the table gives around 200,000 clones, of which 80% were detected only once. The leading ten clones occupy roughly 0.7% of the sample.

The germline V gene gives CDR1 as LGHNT and CDR2 as FRNRAP. V is clipped by 4 bases and J by 4 bases, and the sequence between their germline boundaries is 11 bases long. The CDR3 starts with the cysteine, ends with the phenylalanine, and has 14 residues. Of all the DNA, just the CDR3 is kept, 42 bases in frame from base 1. This entry belongs to a study of cytomegalovirus exposure and HLA in healthy donors (dated 2017 in TCRdb). With respect to the entire study: An earlier analysis of several hundred of the donors reported 276 Gb of sequence data and 100 million to 120 million unique TCR beta sequences obtained from some 200 million T cells. An early release covering roughly 600 HLA-typed donors comprised 300 to 350 gigabases of sequencing data and around 85 million unique TCR sequences. Of the 350 to 400 genotyped donors, around 81% fell in the genetic ancestry cluster associated with self-reported Caucasian donors. The study was designed to test whether signatures of past pathogen exposure could be identified by cataloging public T cell receptors. Using immunosequencing, the study profiled T cell repertoires from approximately 700 subjects and related those repertoires to cytomegalovirus serostatus. Along with the approximately 650-subject first cohort, a separate validation cohort of over a hundred different subjects was used. The study combined high-throughput TCR immunosequencing, statistical association of individual TCRs with disease status, and machine learning to predict cytomegalovirus infection status. To study patterns of TCR occurrence, a later analysis re-analyzed previously published TCR beta repertoires from 600 to 750 donors and added high-resolution HLA genotyping. Rather than using new phenotypic data, the later analysis identified candidate immune exposures from TCR beta sequences and from how often those sequences occurred across donors. An earlier analysis of 587 of the donors used high-throughput TCR beta sequencing to judge whether each TCR beta V gene segment behaved as functional or pseudogenic. Donor age, sex, ethnicity and CMV serostatus were compiled alongside the repertoire data. A later genetic analysis took genome-wide SNP genotypes for about three fifths of the 666 donors and used that subset as a discovery cohort. Every repertoire in the discovery cohort had been generated on one and the same sequencing platform. Both class I and class II loci were covered by HLA typing, at four-digit resolution. The number of donors typed differed by locus, with about 629-640 for A, B, C, DRB1 and DQB1, approximately 500 for DQA1, 600 to 610 for DPA1, and some 440 for DPB1. Roughly 5 DR-DQ haplotypes were handled as single units for association and clustering, since linkage in the cohort was strong. Across 398 genotyped donors of the cohort, an average of roughly 230,000 unique TCR beta nucleotide sequences per donor were sequenced, and 15% to 20% of those sequences were non-productive.

The cohort consisted of 666 healthy bone marrow donors. All cohort members were sampled while nominally healthy, although unrecorded immune exposures were likely present. The donor was CMV seronegative and belonged to the group of 352 seronegative cohort members. Every donor gave a peripheral blood sample, and the peripheral blood mononuclear cells from that sample were used for TCR beta sequencing. The Qiagen DNeasy Blood Extraction Kit was used to extract genomic DNA from the blood cell samples. What the study reported, not specific to this receptor: Correlated functional status among segregating V segments might reflect linkage disequilibrium, but an unknown experimental factor could not be ruled out. A later genetic analysis associated a missense DCLRE1C variant with V-gene and J-gene trimming of TCR beta chains, and an independent cohort replicated the association. A total of some 180 TCR beta chains were listed by the study as associated with cytomegalovirus. HLA typing was unavailable for some donors at each locus, so association tests used only the typed subset. Compared with the roughly 720-donor mean, donors in an Asian-associated ancestry cluster had fewer N-insertions in productive TCRs, according to a later genetic analysis. A later analysis reported that several top co-occurrence clusters appeared linked to parvovirus B19, influenza, CMV and Epstein-Barr virus. This cohort had only TCR beta chains sequenced, and the lack of alpha or paired-chain data limited which features could be detected. In an earlier analysis of 587 of the donors, most TCR beta V segments were observed in productive rearrangements about 87% or about 30% of the time, broadly matching IMGT annotations. Immune exposure information for the cohort was limited to CMV serostatus. Because the 87-base-pair reads could not distinguish some IMGT-functional V segments, including TRBV6-2 and TRBV6-3, those segments were excluded. In a later analysis, over 15,000 TCR beta sequences were associated with specific HLA alleles at a false discovery rate of 0.05. Because counts were too low, approximately 18 rarely observed V segments, including chromosome 9 orphons, were excluded from the earlier analysis of roughly 580 of the donors. In both the original and validation cohorts, the classifier was reported to diagnose cytomegalovirus status with high specificity and sensitivity. In a later analysis, TCR association rates were found to vary across HLA loci, with the most associated TCRs seen for DRB1 alleles and the fewest for HLA-C alleles. Across donors, most TCR sequences were observed very rarely, whereas some public TCRs were present in many individuals. A cluster of highly shared sequence variants was judged likely to represent a technical artifact of the sequencing pipeline. A few of the identified cytomegalovirus-associated TCR beta chains were confirmed in vitro to be specific for cytomegalovirus antigens. The authors suggested that the approach could potentially be extended to other disease states and immunological phenotypes. Presence/absence analyses assumed roughly uniform sequencing depth across donors, an assumption that may not hold. Most CMV-associated TCR beta chains appeared to be HLA-restricted in a later analysis, and the HLA associations seemed to be driven largely by CMV exposure. A further reported finding was that TCR beta sequences accurately predicted the HLA-A and HLA-B alleles for most subjects in the first cohort. Compared with equally common non-associated chains, HLA-associated TCR beta chains in a later analysis were more clonally expanded and had lower generation probabilities. When HLA alleles, especially DR and DQ, strongly co-occurred, TCR associations were difficult to assign to individual alleles.

The sequence derives from a boy between 10 and 17 years old in good health and CMV-seronegative. This chain is built from TRBV12-5 and TRBJ2-1; TRBD1 is possibly the D segment (6 matching bases). Material for sequencing was PBMCs. The DNA reads as follows: TGTGCTAGTGGTTACCGGGACATTTACAATGAGCAGTTCTTC. Translated, it reads CASGYRDIYNEQFF.